The TCR beta chain under discussion was sequenced for a study of resident and recirculating memory T cells in vitiligo. Regarding this clone: Antigen unknown.

General study findings and limits: TCR sequences were not conserved across biopsy sites or patients. Clonality differed among vitiligo lesions, with no unique dominant clone.

Here immunoSEQ multiplex PCR was the method, and the copy in TCRdb shows in-frame clones only, minus some. This sample yields more than 35,000 clones, of which approximately 91% are seen a single time; about 4.5% belongs to the top ten. No change in lesions over the prior 6 months defined stable disease. Patients had received no treatment within the previous three months. The length of the CDR3 is 14 residues. V lost 2 bases to trimming and J lost 5 bases; unmatched junction nucleotides: 5. Germline V gene lookup returns CDR1 MNHEY and CDR2 SVGAGI. This clonotype was obtained from a male donor with vitiligo. This sequence joins TRBV6-5 and TRBJ1-2, with TRBD1 matching 7 bases. The sequencing sample was made of blood. DNA of the CDR3: TGTGCCAGCAGTTACGCGGGACAGTTTTATGGCTACACCTTC. Protein product: CASSYAGQFYGYTF.